The entry below describes one TCR beta chain. Its antigen is currently unknown. This CDR3 spans 13 amino acids. In germline, CDR1 is MNHEY, CDR2 SMNVEV (reference sequence). This sample stems from a study of T cells expressing NK-cell markers. Background on the study: It was from sorted CD3+CD56+NKG2C+, CD3+CD56+NKG2C- and CD3+CD56-NKG2C+ T cells that TCR beta repertoires came. Whole-study findings and limits: The share of CD8+ T cells held by dominant NKG2C+ clonotypes was about 1.0-8% in several donors. These clonotypes additionally ranked first within the CD3+CD56-NKG2C+ fraction of a handful of donors.

TCRdb reprocessed the 5' RACE reads, with one entry per CDR3 protein and no DNA. The data include approximately 150,000 distinct CDR3 sequences; the top ten clones carry around 12%. The V call is TRBV27, the J call TRBJ1-1. This TCR came from a young man in good health. Sequencing was performed on blood T cells: a sorted CD56 or NKG2C T cell subset, CD4+ or CD8+ T cells, or bulk PBMC T cells (not recorded which). CDR3 region: CASGYGVGTEAFF.